This is a list of T cell receptor beta chains from one sample in a study of T cells in pancreatic ductal adenocarcinoma. Measured with immunoSEQ multiplex PCR; TCRdb has only the in-frame clones, and not every one. The table records approximately 18,000 clones, about 90% of them present only once. Material: PBMCs. The receptors shown here come from a human donor with pancreatic ductal adenocarcinoma. Each CDR3 is given with its conserved first and last residue. Fields, in order: D gene, J gene, V gene, clone size, CDR3 protein, CDR3 DNA. The D gene is left open where the match is weak. Clone sizes are given selectively: once, few, many, or a class where the clone is expanded.

. TRBJ1-4 TRBV7-2 . CASSYDSYEKLFF TGTGCCAGCAGCTATGACAGTTATGAAAAACTGTTTTTT
. TRBJ1-5 TRBV6-6 . CASRPGPRGPQHF TGTGCCAGCAGACCGGGCCCCAGGGGGCCCCAGCATTTT
TRBD2 TRBJ2-1 TRBV5-1 . CASSFGTSDEQFF TGCGCCAGCAGCTTCGGGACTAGCGATGAGCAGTTCTTC
TRBD1 TRBJ2-3 TRBV2 . CARGGYVGSTQYF TGTGCCAGAGGGGGCTATGTGGGGAGTACGCAGTATTTT
TRBD2 TRBJ2-1 TRBV30 . CAWSGAGTSGSYNEQFF TGTGCCTGGAGTGGGGCCGGGACTAGCGGTTCCTACAATGAGCAGTTCTTC
. TRBJ1-1 TRBV2 once CASYREMNTEAFF TGTGCCAGCTACAGGGAGATGAACACTGAAGCTTTCTTT
. TRBJ2-5 TRBV30 . CAWSRLDISTETQYF TGTGCCTGGAGTCGCCTGGACATATCGACAGAGACCCAGTACTTC
TRBD1 TRBJ2-7 TRBV5-1 . CASSLGTGAYEQYF TGCGCCAGCAGCTTGGGGACAGGGGCCTACGAGCAGTACTTC
TRBD1 TRBJ1-1 TRBV7-3 . CASSLNPSRGQGENTEAFF TGTGCCAGCAGCTTAAATCCATCGAGGGGGCAGGGGGAGAACACTGAAGCTTTCTTT
. TRBJ1-1 TRBV5-1 . CASKTGRNTEAFF TGCGCCAGCAAAACAGGGAGGAACACTGAAGCTTTCTTT
TRBD2 TRBJ2-3 TRBV29-1 few CSVGASGGGGTQYF TGCAGCGTTGGGGCTAGCGGGGGGGGCGGTACGCAGTATTTT
TRBD1 TRBJ2-7 TRBV29-1 . CSVEDFKTGGVYEQYF TGCAGCGTTGAAGATTTTAAGACAGGGGGCGTCTACGAGCAGTACTTC
. TRBJ2-7 TRBV10-1 few CASSELGAEDYEQYF TGCGCCAGCAGTGAGCTGGGGGCCGAAGACTACGAGCAGTACTTC
TRBD2 TRBJ2-1 TRBV7-3 . CASSYSMTSGGAYNEQFF TGTGCCAGCAGCTACTCTATGACTAGCGGGGGGGCCTACAATGAGCAGTTCTTC
. TRBJ2-7 TRBV7-9 . CASSLANYEQYF TGTGCCAGCAGCTTAGCCAATTACGAGCAGTACTTC
TRBD1 TRBJ2-1 TRBV27 once CASSLFAGGSYNEQFF TGTGCCAGCAGTTTATTCGCAGGGGGCTCCTACAATGAGCAGTTCTTC
TRBD1 TRBJ1-1 TRBV5-1 . CASSLDSSRQGVFF TGCGCCAGCAGCTTGGACTCCAGTCGGCAGGGGGTTTTCTTT
. TRBJ2-7 TRBV5-1 . CASSPQGGNEQYF TGCGCCAGCAGCCCACAGGGGGGGAACGAGCAGTACTTC
TRBD1 TRBJ2-5 TRBV27 . CASSFGTGLIETQYF TGTGCCAGCAGTTTCGGGACAGGGTTGATAGAGACCCAGTACTTC
. TRBJ1-6 TRBV5-4 . CASSPAEAVGNSPLHF TGTGCCAGCAGCCCGGCGGAGGCAGTGGGAAATTCACCCCTCCACTTT
. TRBJ1-1 TRBV7-2 . CASSLQGDTEAFF TGTGCCAGCAGCCTACAGGGTGATACTGAAGCTTTCTTT
TRBD1 TRBJ1-3 TRBV6-5 . CASSYGTADSGNTIYF TGTGCCAGCAGTTATGGGACAGCCGACTCTGGAAACACCATATATTTT
. TRBJ2-1 TRBV19 . CASSKGGRAYNEQFF TGTGCCAGTAGTAAAGGCGGCAGGGCCTACAATGAGCAGTTCTTC
. TRBJ2-3 TRBV18 . CASSPPVGADTQYF TGTGCCAGCTCACCACCGGTGGGGGCGGATACGCAGTATTTT
. TRBJ2-1 TRBV11-3 . CASTLTGGANNEQFF TGTGCCAGCACCCTTACGGGGGGCGCAAACAATGAGCAGTTCTTC
. TRBJ2-7 TRBV28 . CASSPIQGTYEQYF TGTGCCAGCAGCCCGATACAGGGTACCTACGAGCAGTACTTC
. TRBJ1-5 TRBV21-1 few CASSKGGREENSNQPQHF TGTGCCAGCAGCAAAGGGGGCAGGGAGGAGAATAGCAATCAGCCCCAGCATTTT
TRBD1 TRBJ2-1 TRBV27 once CASSLMPGQGAVRGGGNEQFF TGTGCCAGCAGTCTGATGCCGGGACAGGGGGCTGTGCGGGGGGGCGGCAATGAGCAGTTCTTC
TRBD1 TRBJ2-7 TRBV6-5 . CASSPRTGFLYEQYF TGTGCCAGCAGTCCACGGACAGGATTCTTATACGAGCAGTACTTC